This is a list of T cell receptor beta chains from one sample in a study of T cell repertoires in cytomegalovirus infection. Using its own MiXCR run on the reads, TCRdb lists one record per CDR3 protein. The sample shows some 920,000 distinct CDR3 sequences, approximately 33% of them seen only once. These receptors have no known antigen. The sequencing here drew on cultured CD8+ T cells from PBMCs, taken from culture after CMV antigen stimulation. These receptors came from a human donor in good health (CMV status not recorded). Some clones in this sample may be carry-over from other donors' samples. CDR3s include the opening cysteine and the closing phenylalanine or tryptophan. A clone size is listed for some rows: how often the clone was seen (once, few, many), or a class if it is expanded.

cdr3_length	clone_size	v_call	j_call	cdr3_aa
15	-	TRBV5-4	TRBJ2-3	CASSLGTTVTDTQYF
15	-	TRBV6-1	TRBJ2-3	CASSPPAVVADTQYF
14	-	TRBV27	TRBJ1-3	CASSQFLGGNTIYF
15	-	TRBV4-3	TRBJ2-1	CASTKYAGLYNEQFF
16	-	TRBV6-4	TRBJ1-5	CASSDSGGGGQQPQHF
17	few	TRBV25-1	TRBJ1-2	CASSGMLQGEVNYGYTF
15	many	TRBV7-8	TRBJ2-5	CASSFWGGYQETQYF
12	many	TRBV7-6	TRBJ2-2	CASSYRTGELFF
13	-	TRBV6-5	TRBJ2-2	CASSPPAGGELFF
16	-	TRBV11-2	TRBJ1-3	CASSLRRPYSGNTIYF
16	-	TRBV10-3	TRBJ2-7	CAISESKGLASYEQYF
14	-	TRBV27	TRBJ2-7	CASSWTGGSYEQYF
12	-	TRBV5-1	TRBJ1-2	CASSTENYGYTF
12	many	TRBV12-3/TRBV12-4	TRBJ1-3	CASSLVGNTIYF
19	few	TRBV20-1	TRBJ1-5	CSARPGTGGVPPSNQPQHF
14	-	TRBV12-3/TRBV12-4	TRBJ2-3	CASSFGAARDTQYF
14	-	TRBV27	TRBJ1-1	CASSTRPGPGKAFF
15	few	TRBV4-1	TRBJ1-2	CASSPHERQGNGYTF
18	few	TRBV10-3	TRBJ2-1	CAISESGVAGTEDNEQFF
13	-	TRBV19	TRBJ2-2	CASSTGYPGELFF
12	-	TRBV6-6	TRBJ2-7	CASSHRPNEQYF
16	-	TRBV27	TRBJ2-7	CASSLLGQLITYEQYF
15	-	TRBV24-1	TRBJ2-3	CATSDVGGHRDTQYF
14	few	TRBV28	TRBJ2-3	CASSLSSVTDTQYF
11	few	TRBV15	TRBJ2-1	CATSRNNEQFF
16	few	TRBV7-6	TRBJ2-2	CASSLEAGVVSGELFF
16	few	TRBV12-3/TRBV12-4	TRBJ1-4	CASSFWAETTNEKLFF
14	-	TRBV5-5	TRBJ2-1	CASSLDRISNEQFF
16	once	TRBV6-5	TRBJ2-3	CASSYSGGSTTDTQYF
11	-	TRBV5-6	TRBJ2-1	CASRGGPEQFF
12	-	TRBV4-1	TRBJ2-1	CATQGELSLQFF
16	few	TRBV7-9	TRBJ2-7	CASSLAKRGPPYEQYF
15	few	TRBV12-3/TRBV12-4	TRBJ1-3	CASTLVHYSGNTIYF
13	few	TRBV19	TRBJ1-1	CASTGSANTEAFF
15	-	TRBV7-3	TRBJ2-3	CASIQWGSPTDTQYF
16	few	TRBV19	TRBJ2-7	CASSSAGTGLSYEQYF